Below, one T cell receptor beta chain is given with its context. There is no known antigen for this receptor. No base quality information exists; no much larger clone differs at one position. The CDR3 runs 13 residues from the cysteine to the phenylalanine. Just CDR3 DNA is preserved here, 39 bases in frame from base 1. The junction shows trimming of 6 bases on V and 5 bases on J, and the gene matches do not reach 0 bases of it. Looking up the germline V gene yields CDR1 MNHNS and CDR2 SASEGT. This sample stems from a study of T cell repertoires in cytomegalovirus infection (dated by TCRdb to the late 2010s). Study-level background: Donor HLA type was relevant to the analysis, because carriage of CMV infection together with the matching HLA type was indicated by public TCR beta signatures. The full study reports these points: In both this cohort and an independent cohort of 352 donors, the cumulative frequency of public TCR beta family members distinguished carriers of CMV infection plus the relevant HLA type. The ex vivo response was dominated by HLA-C-restricted CMV-specific TCR beta clonotypes, and the single most frequent clonotype in two of eight donors was supplied by these HLA-C-restricted clonotypes.

Instrument on record: Illumina HiSeq 1500. TCRdb reprocessed the public reads (quality trimming at Q25 with fastp, clone calling with MiXCR) and kept in-frame beta chains. Each entry is one CDR3 protein sequence, shown with its most common DNA and genes. In all, the sample holds fewer than 350,000 distinct CDR3 sequences, and roughly a sixth of those were seen once. 12% of the sample comes from the top ten. The source material was PBMCs. This receptor was identified in a human donor in good health (CMV status not recorded). Some clones in this sample may be carry-over from other donors' samples. This receptor chain uses TRBV6-1 and TRBJ2-3; 12 middle bases align to TRBD2. The nucleotide sequence reads TGTGCCAGCAGACTAGCGGGGGGAGATACGCAGTATTTT. Translation gives CASRLAGGDTQYF.